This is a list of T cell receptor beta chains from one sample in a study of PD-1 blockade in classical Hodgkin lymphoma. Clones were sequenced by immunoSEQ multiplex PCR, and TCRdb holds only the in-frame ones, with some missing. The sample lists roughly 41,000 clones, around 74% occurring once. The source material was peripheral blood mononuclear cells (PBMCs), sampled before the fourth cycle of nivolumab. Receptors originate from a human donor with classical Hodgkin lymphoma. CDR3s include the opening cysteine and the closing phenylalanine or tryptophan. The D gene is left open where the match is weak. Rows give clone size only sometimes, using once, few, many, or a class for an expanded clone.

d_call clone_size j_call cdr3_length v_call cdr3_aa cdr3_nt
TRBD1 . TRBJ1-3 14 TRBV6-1 CASKVDRGGNTIYF TGTGCCAGCAAGGTTGACAGGGGTGGAAACACCATATATTTT
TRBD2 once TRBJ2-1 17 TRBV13 CASSSRTSGGTYNEQFF TGTGCCAGCAGCTCAAGGACTAGCGGGGGCACATACAATGAGCAGTTCTTC
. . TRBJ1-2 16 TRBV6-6 CASTPWFGGQDYGYTF TGTGCCAGCACTCCTTGGTTTGGGGGGCAGGACTATGGCTACACCTTC
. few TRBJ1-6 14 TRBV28 CASSHRQVGSPLHF TGTGCCAGCAGTCATAGACAGGTTGGCTCACCCCTCCACTTT
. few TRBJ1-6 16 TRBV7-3 CASSFSARGFDSPLHF TGTGCCAGCAGCTTCTCTGCACGGGGATTTGATTCACCCCTCCACTTT
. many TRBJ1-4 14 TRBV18 CASSRKTANEKLFF TGTGCCAGCTCAAGAAAAACAGCTAATGAAAAACTGTTTTTT
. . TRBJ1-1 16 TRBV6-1 CASSAESSGMNTEAFF TGTGCCAGCAGTGCCGAAAGCTCGGGTATGAACACTGAAGCTTTCTTT
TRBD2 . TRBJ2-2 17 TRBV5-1 CASSLALVPGGTGELFF TGCGCCAGCAGCTTGGCCTTGGTCCCGGGGGGCACCGGGGAGCTGTTTTTT
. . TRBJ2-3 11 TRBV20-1 CSATPQNTQYF TGCAGTGCTACCCCACAGAATACGCAGTATTTT
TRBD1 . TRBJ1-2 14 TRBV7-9 CASSLDRGTYGYTF TGTGCCAGCAGCTTAGACAGGGGGACCTATGGCTATACCTTC
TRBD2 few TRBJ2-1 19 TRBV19 CASSIDTGLRGGSYNEQFF TGTGCCAGTAGTATAGATACAGGCCTAAGGGGAGGGTCCTACAATGAGCAGTTCTTC
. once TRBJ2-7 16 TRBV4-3 CASSQDYSGVAYEQYF TGCGCCAGCAGCCAAGATTATTCCGGGGTAGCGTACGAGCAGTACTTC
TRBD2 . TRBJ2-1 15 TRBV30 CAWSEGSGGYNEQFF TGTGCCTGGAGTGAAGGTAGCGGGGGTTACAATGAGCAGTTCTTC
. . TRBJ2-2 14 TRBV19 CASSIDSATGELFF TGTGCCAGTAGTATAGATTCCGCCACCGGGGAGCTGTTTTTT
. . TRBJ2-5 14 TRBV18 CASSPPIEGETQYF TGTGCCAGCTCACCACCGATAGAGGGGGAGACCCAGTACTTC
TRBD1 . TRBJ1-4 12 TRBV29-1 CSVGEPRGQLFF TGCAGCGTTGGGGAACCTAGGGGGCAACTGTTTTTT
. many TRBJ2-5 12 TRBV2 CASSEAPETQYF TGTGCCAGCAGTGAAGCCCCAGAGACCCAGTACTTC
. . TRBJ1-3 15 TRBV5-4 CASSRGTLEGNTIYF TGTGCCAGCAGCCGCGGGACATTGGAAGGAAACACCATATATTTT
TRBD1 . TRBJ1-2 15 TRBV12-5 CASGSWTGGPYGYTF TGTGCTAGTGGTTCCTGGACAGGAGGTCCCTATGGCTACACCTTC
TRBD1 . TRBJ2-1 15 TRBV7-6 CASSLVGTGYNEQFF TGTGCCAGCAGCTTAGTGGGGACAGGGTACAATGAGCAGTTCTTC
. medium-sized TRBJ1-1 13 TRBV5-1 CASSLDIDTEAFF TGCGCCAGCAGCTTGGACATCGACACTGAAGCTTTCTTT
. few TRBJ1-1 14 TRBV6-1 CASSDGGPNTEAFF TGTGCCAGCAGTGATGGGGGGCCGAACACTGAAGCTTTCTTT
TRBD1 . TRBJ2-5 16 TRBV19 CASSMGDRGRWETQYF TGTGCCAGTAGTATGGGGGACAGGGGGCGATGGGAGACCCAGTACTTC
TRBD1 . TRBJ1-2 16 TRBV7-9 CASSLDGTGANHGYTF TGTGCCAGCAGCTTAGACGGGACAGGAGCTAACCATGGCTACACCTTC
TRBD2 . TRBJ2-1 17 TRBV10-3 CAISESLAGDSYNEQFF TGTGCCATCAGTGAATCCCTAGCGGGAGACTCCTACAATGAGCAGTTCTTC
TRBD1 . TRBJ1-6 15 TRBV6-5 CASSYPGTGNSPLHF TGTGCCAGCAGTTACCCGGGGACAGGGAACTCACCCCTCCACTTT
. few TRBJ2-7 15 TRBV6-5 CASSYGAGVTYEQYF TGTGCCAGCAGTTACGGAGCAGGGGTAACCTACGAGCAGTACTTC
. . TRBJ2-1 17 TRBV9 CASSVGGELTPHNEQFF TGTGCCAGCAGCGTAGGGGGGGAATTGACACCACACAATGAGCAGTTCTTC
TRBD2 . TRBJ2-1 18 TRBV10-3 CAISEPTILAGAYNEQFF TGTGCCATCAGTGAGCCCACAATACTAGCGGGCGCCTACAATGAGCAGTTCTTC
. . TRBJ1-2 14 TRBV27 CASSLNRVYYGYTF TGTGCCAGCAGTTTGAACAGGGTCTACTATGGCTACACCTTC
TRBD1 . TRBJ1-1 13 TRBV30 CAWDRGALGEAFF TGTGCCTGGGACAGGGGGGCACTAGGTGAAGCTTTCTTT
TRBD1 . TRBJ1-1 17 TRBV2 CASRPRSGTGLNTEAFF TGTGCCAGTAGGCCCCGGAGTGGGACAGGGTTGAACACTGAAGCTTTCTTT
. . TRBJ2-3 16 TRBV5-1 CASSKSRTQGLDTQYF TGCGCCAGCAGTAAGTCCCGGACTCAAGGACTAGATACGCAGTATTTT
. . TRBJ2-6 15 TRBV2 CASSLTGPGANVLTF TGTGCCAGCAGCCTAACAGGACCTGGGGCCAACGTCCTGACTTTC
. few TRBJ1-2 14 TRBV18 CASSGQTNNYGYTF TGTGCCAGCTCTGGACAGACTAATAACTATGGCTACACCTTC
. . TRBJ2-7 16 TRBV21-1 CASSKIFTLKDRGSYF TGTGCCAGCAGCAAAATTTTCACCTTAAAGGACAGGGGGTCGTACTTC
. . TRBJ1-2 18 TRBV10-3 CAISDRRGATSTNYGYTF TGTGCCATCAGCGACCGAAGAGGGGCAACCAGCACTAACTATGGCTACACCTTC
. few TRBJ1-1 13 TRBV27 CASSFGVGGGAFF TGTGCCAGCAGTTTTGGGGTTGGGGGGGGAGCTTTCTTT
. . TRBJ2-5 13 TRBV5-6 CASSLEGVETQYF TGTGCCAGCAGCTTGGAAGGGGTTGAGACCCAGTACTTC
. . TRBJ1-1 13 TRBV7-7 CASSLDWGYEAFF TGTGCTAGCAGCTTAGACTGGGGGTATGAAGCTTTCTTT
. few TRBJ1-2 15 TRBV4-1 CASSQVIQLNYGYTF TGCGCCAGCAGCCAAGTTATACAGCTTAACTATGGCTACACCTTC
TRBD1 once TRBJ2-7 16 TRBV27 CASSTRWDRSSYEQYF TGTGCCAGCAGTACACGTTGGGACAGGAGCTCCTACGAGCAGTACTTC
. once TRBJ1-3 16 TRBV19 CASSIRGGSSGNTIYF TGTGCCAGTAGTATCAGGGGCGGAAGCTCTGGAAACACCATATATTTT
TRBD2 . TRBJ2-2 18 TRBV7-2 CASSLSTLWGGKKGELFF TGTGCCAGCAGCTTAAGTACTCTCTGGGGGGGAAAGAAAGGGGAGCTGTTTTTT
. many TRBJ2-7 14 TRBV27 CASSLYGGSYEQYF TGTGCCAGCAGTTTATATGGTGGTTCCTACGAGCAGTACTTC
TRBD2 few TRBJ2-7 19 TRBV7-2 CASSRGTSGVRGFSYEQYF TGTGCCAGCAGCCGAGGGACTAGCGGGGTTCGGGGGTTCTCCTACGAGCAGTACTTC
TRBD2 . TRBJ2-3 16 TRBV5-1 CASSLAGGASTDTQYF TGCGCCAGCAGCTTGGCGGGGGGAGCTAGCACAGATACGCAGTATTTT
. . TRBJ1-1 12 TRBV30 CAWAILNTEAFF TGTGCCTGGGCAATCCTGAACACTGAAGCTTTCTTT